The 12 T cell receptor beta chains listed next were all sequenced from one sample in a study of Graves' ophthalmopathy and Graves' hyperthyroidism. RNA served as the template for amplifying TCR beta CDR3 regions. Following a first-round RT-PCR that used HTBI primers, a second-round multiplex PCR was carried out. Via MiXCR, TCRdb re-called the multiplex PCR reads, giving one row per CDR3 protein. The data show about 160,000 distinct CDR3 sequences, roughly 37% seen once. The sample was peripheral blood. The receptors stem from a woman aged 40 to 49 with Graves' ophthalmopathy.

This clonotype has at least ten counts. This rearrangement joins TRBV29-1 to TRBJ1-1; D not resolved. Trimming cost V 5 bases and J 3 bases, with 13 bases left between them. Germline V gives CDR1 SQVTM, CDR2 ANQGSEA. The CDR3 has 13 amino acids. The CDR3 spells CSVSRSRDTEAFF. The CDR3 DNA follows: TGCAGCGTTTCCAGGTCCCGGGACACTGAAGCTTTCTTT.

In its sample, this clonotype was seen once. The chain is built from TRBV29-1 and TRBJ1-1, with D unclear. Trimming removed 6 bases from V and 1 base from J, with 24 bases in between. CDR1 is SQVTM and CDR2 is ANQGSEA in the germline V gene. The CDR3 covers 17 residues. The CDR3, as DNA: TGCAGCGTGGCCCGTTTGAAGGGTTTTGGGCAGAACACTGAAGCTTTCTTT. Translating gives CSVARLKGFGQNTEAFF. The full variable domain, in which reference TRBV29-1 and TRBJ1-1 provide the parts outside the CDR3, is SAVISQKPSRDICQRGTSLTIQCQVDSQVTMMFWYRQQPGQSLTLIATANQGSEATYESGFVIDKFPISRPNLTFSTLTVSNMSPEDSSIYLCSVARLKGFGQNTEAFFGQGTRLTVV.

This clonotype showed up just once. V is TRBV12-3 or TRBV12-4 and J is TRBJ1-1; D gene unclear. This CDR3 has 15 amino acids. Trimming took off 3 bases at V and 3 bases at J, with 14 bases between the two ends. DNA of the CDR3: TGTGCCAGCAGTTTTTCCCGAGGACGAGACACTGAAGCTTTCTTT. It encodes CASSFSRGRDTEAFF.

The V call is TRBV28, the J call TRBJ2-7; 11 bases fit TRBD1. The CDR3 contains 15 residues. The V segment lost 5 bases and the J segment 3 bases; nucleotides outside the gene matches: 6. Looked up from germline, CDR1 is MDHEN and CDR2 is SYDVKM. CDR3 in amino acids: CASSRDRGFDYEQYF. CDR3 DNA sequence: TGTGCCAGCAGTCGGGACAGGGGGTTCGACTACGAGCAGTACTTC.

At least ten counts were recorded for this clonotype. The J gene is TRBJ1-1, the V gene TRBV12-3 or TRBV12-4; D remains ambiguous. The length of the CDR3 is 17 residues. V was cut by 3 bases and J by 1 base, with 18 bases left in between. CDR3 protein: CASSFFSVKEENTEAFF. The CDR3 DNA is TGTGCCAGCAGTTTTTTTTCGGTTAAAGAAGAGAACACTGAAGCTTTCTTT.

The chain joins TRBV28 to TRBJ1-2; D not certain. Germline CDR1 reads MDHEN; CDR2 reads SYDVKM. V lost 6 bases to trimming and J lost 5 bases, with 22 bases between them. This CDR3 has 16 amino acids. CDR3 loop: CASSRIGSTRLYGYTF. The CDR3 coding sequence is TGTGCCAGCAGCCGGATAGGGTCAACACGACTATATGGCTACACCTTC.

In its sample, this clonotype was seen many times. The chain is built from TRBV7-3 and TRBJ1-6; TRBD1 agrees at 8 bases. This CDR3 region has 16 residues. With V trimmed by 5 bases and J by 7 bases, 10 bases remained unmatched. Germline V gene data show CDR1 as SGHTA and CDR2 as FQGTGA. The CDR3 nucleotides read TGTGCCAGCAGCCCCAACGCCAGGGGGCTGAATTCACCCCTCCACTTT. It translates to CASSPNARGLNSPLHF. Looking up the rest from reference TRBV7-3 and TRBJ1-6 gives the full variable domain: GAGVSQTPSNKVTEKGKYVELRCDPISGHTALYWYRQSLGQGPEFLIYFQGTGAADDSGLPNDRFFAVRPEGSVSTLKIQRTERGDSAVYLCASSPNARGLNSPLHFGNGTRLTVT.

Many counts were recorded for this clonotype. V usage is TRBV5-6 and J usage is TRBJ2-5; 8 nucleotides align to TRBD2. The CDR3 runs to 17 residues. J lost 2 bases, V lost 0 bases, and 9 bases had no gene match. Germline values: CDR1 SGHDT, CDR2 YYEEEE. The CDR3 spells CASSLAVASGLQETQYF. DNA of the CDR3: TGTGCCAGCAGCTTGGCGGTGGCTAGCGGGCTTCAAGAGACCCAGTACTTC.

This clonotype occurred many times. The chain combines TRBV19 with TRBJ2-5; D uncertain. Germline V gives CDR1 LNHDA, CDR2 SQIVND (reference sequence). The CDR3 sequence is 14 residues long. V lost 5 bases and J 2 bases, leaving 12 bases between the germline ends. This CDR3 is CASSPLGPQETQYF. DNA for the CDR3: TGTGCCAGTAGTCCTCTAGGGCCTCAAGAGACCCAGTACTTC.

This clonotype was detected many times. The chain has TRBV15 and TRBJ1-6; possible D gene TRBD1, 5 bases. Trimming cost V 2 bases and J 9 bases, with 11 bases left between them. Germline V CDR1 and CDR2: LNHNV, YYDKDF (reference sequence). The CDR3 consists of 14 residues. CDR3 amino acids: CATSRRGSVSPLHF. CDR3 nucleotide sequence: TGTGCCACCAGCAGAAGGGGTTCTGTTTCACCCCTCCACTTT.

This clonotype showed up many times. This chain connects TRBV6-5 to TRBJ1-1; D unresolved. With 0 bases removed from V and 0 bases from J, the gap between germline ends came to 8 bases. This CDR3 comprises 15 residues. Germline V gene data show CDR1 as MNHEY and CDR2 as SVGAGI. CDR3 sequence: CASSYSGKVNTEAFF. In DNA form, the CDR3 reads TGTGCCAGCAGTTACTCGGGCAAAGTGAACACTGAAGCTTTCTTT.

In its sample, this clonotype was seen many times. The V and J genes are TRBV29-1 and TRBJ1-2, with 7 nucleotides matching TRBD1. The CDR3 runs 18 residues. The J segment lost 4 bases and the V segment lost 3 bases, leaving 20 bases of the junction unmatched. Germline loops: CDR1 SQVTM, CDR2 ANQGSEA. CDR3 in amino acids: CSVDPFGQERRGIYGYTF. Here the CDR3 DNA reads TGCAGCGTTGATCCATTTGGACAGGAAAGGCGGGGGATCTATGGCTACACCTTC. The full variable domain, with the rest looked up from reference TRBV29-1 and TRBJ1-2, is SAVISQKPSRDICQRGTSLTIQCQVDSQVTMMFWYRQQPGQSLTLIATANQGSEATYESGFVIDKFPISRPNLTFSTLTVSNMSPEDSSIYLCSVDPFGQERRGIYGYTFGSGTRLTVV.